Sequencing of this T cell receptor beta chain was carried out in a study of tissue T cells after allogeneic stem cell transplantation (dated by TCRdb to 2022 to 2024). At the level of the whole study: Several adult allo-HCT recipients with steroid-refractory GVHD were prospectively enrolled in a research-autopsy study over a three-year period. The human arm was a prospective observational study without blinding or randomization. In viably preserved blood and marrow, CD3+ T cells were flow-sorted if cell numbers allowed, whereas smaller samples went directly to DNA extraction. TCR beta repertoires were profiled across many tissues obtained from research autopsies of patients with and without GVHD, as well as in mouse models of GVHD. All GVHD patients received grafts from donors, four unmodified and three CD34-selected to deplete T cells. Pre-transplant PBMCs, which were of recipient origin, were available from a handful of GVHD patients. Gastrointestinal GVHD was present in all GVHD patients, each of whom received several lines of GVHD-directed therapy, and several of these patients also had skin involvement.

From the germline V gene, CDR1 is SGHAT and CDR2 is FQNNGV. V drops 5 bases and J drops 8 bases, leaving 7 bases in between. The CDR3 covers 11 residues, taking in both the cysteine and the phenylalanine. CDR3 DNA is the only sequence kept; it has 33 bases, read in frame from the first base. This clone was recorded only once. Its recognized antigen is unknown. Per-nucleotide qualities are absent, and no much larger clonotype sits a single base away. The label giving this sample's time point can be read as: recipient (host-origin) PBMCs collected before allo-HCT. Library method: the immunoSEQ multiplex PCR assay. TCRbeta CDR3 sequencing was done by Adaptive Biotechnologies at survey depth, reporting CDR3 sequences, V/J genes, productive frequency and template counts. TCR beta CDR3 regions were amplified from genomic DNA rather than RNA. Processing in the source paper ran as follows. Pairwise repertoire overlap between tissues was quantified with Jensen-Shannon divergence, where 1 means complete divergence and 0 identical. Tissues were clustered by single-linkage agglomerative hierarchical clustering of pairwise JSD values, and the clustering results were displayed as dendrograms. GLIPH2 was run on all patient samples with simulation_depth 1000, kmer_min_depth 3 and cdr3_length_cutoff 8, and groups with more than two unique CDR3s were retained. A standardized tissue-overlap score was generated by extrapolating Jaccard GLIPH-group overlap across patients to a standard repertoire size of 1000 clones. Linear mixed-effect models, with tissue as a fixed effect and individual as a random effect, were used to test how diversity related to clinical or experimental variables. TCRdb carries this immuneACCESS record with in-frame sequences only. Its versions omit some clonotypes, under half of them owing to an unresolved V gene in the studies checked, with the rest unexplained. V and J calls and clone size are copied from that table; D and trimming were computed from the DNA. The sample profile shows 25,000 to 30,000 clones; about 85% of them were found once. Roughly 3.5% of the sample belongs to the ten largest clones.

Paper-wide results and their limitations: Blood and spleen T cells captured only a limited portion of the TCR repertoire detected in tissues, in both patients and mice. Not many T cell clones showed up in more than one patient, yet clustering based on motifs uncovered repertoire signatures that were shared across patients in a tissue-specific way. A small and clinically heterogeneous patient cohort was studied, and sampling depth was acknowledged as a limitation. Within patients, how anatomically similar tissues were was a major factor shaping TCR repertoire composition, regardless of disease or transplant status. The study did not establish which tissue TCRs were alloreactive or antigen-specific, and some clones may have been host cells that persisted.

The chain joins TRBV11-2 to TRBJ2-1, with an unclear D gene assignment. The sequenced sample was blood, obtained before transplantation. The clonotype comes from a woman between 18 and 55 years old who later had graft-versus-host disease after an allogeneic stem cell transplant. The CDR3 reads CASSHPYEQFF. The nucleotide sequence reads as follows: TGTGCCAGCAGCCACCCGTATGAGCAGTTCTTC.